The 5 T cell receptor beta chains presented below share a single source sample, sequenced in a study of blood T cell repertoires in COVID-19. Produced via immunoSEQ multiplex PCR; TCRdb's table is partial and in-frame only. The table shows 55,000 to 65,000 clones, with roughly 87% occurring only once. What was sequenced was peripheral blood. The receptors here all came from an older man in a cohort sampled during active COVID-19.

Notes on this clone: Within the sample, other DNA sequences also encode this same CDR3. The genes are TRBV5-4 and TRBJ1-2; TRBD1 might be the D (5 bases). The CDR3 covers 13 residues. Trimming removed 4 bases from V and 6 bases from J, with 13 bases in between. Germline values: CDR1 SGHNT, CDR2 YYREEE (reference sequence). CDR3 residues: CASSPTGGNGYTF. The CDR3, as DNA: TGTGCCAGCAGCCCGACCGGGGGAAATGGCTACACCTTC.

J is TRBJ2-2 and V is TRBV27; 10 bases line up with TRBD2. This CDR3 has 15 residues. Germline-derived CDR1 and CDR2 are MNHEY and SMNVEV (reference sequence). V lost 7 bases, J lost 4 bases, and 6 bases stayed unmatched. The CDR3 protein is CASTSGGASTGELFF. CDR3 bases: TGTGCCAGCACCAGCGGGGGGGCGAGCACCGGGGAGCTGTTTTTT.

The chain has TRBV4-3 and TRBJ1-1; D uncertain. CDR3 size: 13 residues. CDR1 and CDR2 from the germline V gene are LGHNA and YSLEER. Trimming took 5 bases from V and 8 from J, leaving 15 bases between them. The CDR3 nucleotides read TGCGCCAGCAGCTGGGAACGCGGGAACGAAGCTTTCTTT. Residues: CASSWERGNEAFF.

The V call is TRBV24-1, the J call TRBJ2-3; D might be TRBD1 (5 bases). V lost 2 bases, J lost 0 bases, and 11 bases lay in between. The V gene's germline CDR1 is KGHDR and CDR2 SFDVKD. The CDR3 is 16 residues long. The CDR3 region is CATSDYDSTSTDTQYF. The CDR3 nucleotides read TGTGCCACCAGTGATTATGACAGCACCAGCACAGATACGCAGTATTTT.

The chain links TRBV6-5 to TRBJ1-4, with D possibly being TRBD1 (5 bases). V shed 5 bases and J shed 4 bases, with 14 bases lying between them. Germline assignment: CDR1 MNHEY and CDR2 SVGAGI. The CDR3 is made up of 15 amino acids. Here the CDR3 DNA reads TGTGCCAGCAGTCCCCGGTGGGGGGGTAATGAAAAACTGTTTTTT. It translates to CASSPRWGGNEKLFF.